This T cell receptor (beta chain) was retrieved from a study of blood T cell repertoires in COVID-19. The wider study: Collection of acute and convalescent COVID-19 samples took place in the United States, Italy and Spain. T cells, B-cell-depleted T cells, or PBMCs supplied cDNA or gDNA.

As processed by the authors: The assay estimated nucleated cells by amplifying reference gene primers. Method: immunoSEQ multiplex PCR; TCRdb's copy keeps in-frame clones and lacks some. V and J calls and clone size are those listed in that table; D and trimming were worked out from the DNA. The sample includes about 210,000 clones, around nine tenths of them seen just once. The V gene end was trimmed by 1 base and the J gene end by 4 bases; junction bases not matched to a gene: 6. The CDR3 covers 18 residues. The germline CDR1 and CDR2 sequences are MGHRA and YSYEKL. The chain carries TRBV4-1 and TRBJ2-5, with 16 nucleotides matching TRBD2. Sequencing used peripheral blood. The receptor's source is a woman aged 40 to 50 with acute or convalescent COVID-19. The CDR3 is CASSQAGTSGGAGETQYF. The CDR3 DNA reads as TGCGCCAGCAGCCAAGCCGGGACTAGCGGGGGGGCTGGAGAGACCCAGTACTTC.